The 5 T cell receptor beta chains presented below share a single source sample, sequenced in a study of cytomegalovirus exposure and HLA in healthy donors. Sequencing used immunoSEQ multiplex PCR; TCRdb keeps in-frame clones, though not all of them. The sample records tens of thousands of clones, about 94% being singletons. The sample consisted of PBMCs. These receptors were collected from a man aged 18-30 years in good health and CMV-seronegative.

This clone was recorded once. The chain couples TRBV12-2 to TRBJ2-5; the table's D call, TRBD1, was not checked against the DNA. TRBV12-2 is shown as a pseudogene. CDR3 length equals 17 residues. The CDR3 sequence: CASRLPSPQRGQETQYF. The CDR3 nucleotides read TGTGCAAGTCGCTTACCCTCTCCTCAAAGGGGCCAAGAGACCCAGTACTTC.

The CDR3 region has the DNA TGTGCCAGCAGCACGGGACTAGCGGGAGGAAAGACCGGGGAGCTGTTTTTT. Its protein product is CASSTGLAGGKTGELFF. The V and J genes are TRBV5-4 and TRBJ2-2, with 15 bases matching TRBD2. The CDR3 runs to 17 residues. The germline CDR1 and CDR2 sequences are SGHNT and YYREEE (reference sequence). Trimming took 4 bases from V and 5 from J; bases not matched to a gene: 6.

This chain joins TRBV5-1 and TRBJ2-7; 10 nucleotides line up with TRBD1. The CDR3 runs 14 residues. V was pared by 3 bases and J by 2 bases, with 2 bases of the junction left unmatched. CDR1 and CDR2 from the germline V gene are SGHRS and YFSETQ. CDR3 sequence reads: CASSWGTGAYEQYF. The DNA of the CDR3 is TGCGCCAGCAGCTGGGGGACAGGGGCCTACGAGCAGTACTTC.

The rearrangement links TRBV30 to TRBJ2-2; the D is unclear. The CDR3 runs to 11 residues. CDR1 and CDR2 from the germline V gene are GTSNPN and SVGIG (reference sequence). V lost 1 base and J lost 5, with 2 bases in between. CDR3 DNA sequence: TGTGCCTGGAGTGCGACCGGGGAGCTGTTTTTT. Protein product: CAWSATGELFF.

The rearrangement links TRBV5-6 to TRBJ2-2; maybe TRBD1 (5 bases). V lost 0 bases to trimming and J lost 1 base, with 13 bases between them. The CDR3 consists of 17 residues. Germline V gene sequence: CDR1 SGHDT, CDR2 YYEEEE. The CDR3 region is CASSLDQGMRNTGELFF. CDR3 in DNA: TGTGCCAGCAGCTTGGACCAGGGAATGAGGAACACCGGGGAGCTGTTTTTT.